This is a list of T cell receptor beta chains from one sample in a study of blood T cell repertoires in COVID-19. Data came from immunoSEQ multiplex PCR; TCRdb stores just in-frame clones and leaves some out. The table lists about 210,000 clones, 88% of them singletons, with 2% to 2.5% in the top ten. The sequencing input was PBMCs or T cells enriched from blood (not recorded which). These receptors were obtained from a woman aged 40-49 years with acute COVID-19. Both conserved end residues are part of each CDR3. D genes are given only for firm matches. Only some rows state a clone size, as once, few, many or a class for expanded clones.

D | size | J | V | DNA | CDR3
TRBD2 | few | TRBJ2-1 | TRBV30 | TGTGCCTGTACTAGCGGGGGGGGAGGTGAGCAGTTCTTC | CACTSGGGGEQFF
NA | NA | TRBJ1-1 | TRBV6-5 | TGTGCCAGCAGCAGGACAGTAAACACTGAAGCTTTCTTT | CASSRTVNTEAFF
NA | NA | TRBJ2-1 | TRBV5-4 | TGTGCCAGCAGCTTGAGCCGGGAACTCTACAATGAGCAGTTCTTC | CASSLSRELYNEQFF
NA | NA | TRBJ1-5 | TRBV5-6 | TGTGCCAGCAGCTTTCGGGGGGACGGCAATCAGCCCCAGCATTTT | CASSFRGDGNQPQHF
TRBD1 | once | TRBJ1-1 | TRBV19 | TGTGCCAGTATCGGAGACAGGGTCGGTACCACTGAAGCTTTCTTT | CASIGDRVGTTEAFF
TRBD1 | NA | TRBJ1-2 | TRBV11-3 | TGTGCCAGTCGAGGGGGACAGGGGGACTATGGCTACACCTTC | CASRGGQGDYGYTF
NA | NA | TRBJ2-2 | TRBV7-9 | TGTGCCAGCAGCTTACGCAGGGGAGACACCGGGGAGCTGTTTTTT | CASSLRRGDTGELFF
NA | few | TRBJ2-7 | TRBV6-1 | TGTGCCAGCAGTGAAGAGACTGCGAGCTCCTACGAGCAGTACTTC | CASSEETASSYEQYF
TRBD1 | once | TRBJ2-7 | TRBV11-2 | TGTGCCAGCAGCTTAATCTCCAATATCGGACAGGCGTCCTACGAGCAGTACTTC | CASSLISNIGQASYEQYF
TRBD1 | NA | TRBJ2-2 | TRBV4-1 | TGCGCCAGCACAAGACAGGGGATGGCCGGGGAGCTGTTTTTT | CASTRQGMAGELFF
NA | NA | TRBJ2-1 | TRBV29-1 | TGCAGCATCCGGGACAATTACAATGAGCAGTTCTTC | CSIRDNYNEQFF
NA | NA | TRBJ1-2 | TRBV28 | TGTGCCAGCAGTCCAGGGGACTATGGCTACACCTTC | CASSPGDYGYTF
TRBD1 | NA | TRBJ2-7 | TRBV30 | TGTGCCTGGAGTAGGGTTCTTAGGGACAGTCAAAACTACGAGCAGTACTTC | CAWSRVLRDSQNYEQYF
NA | NA | TRBJ2-3 | TRBV6-5 | TGTGCCAGCCGGAAAACAGGGAACACAGATACGCAGTATTTT | CASRKTGNTDTQYF
TRBD1 | NA | TRBJ1-4 | TRBV19 | TGTGCCAGTAGTCTCGGAGACAGGGGGCGATTTAATGAAAAACTGTTTTTT | CASSLGDRGRFNEKLFF
TRBD1 | NA | TRBJ2-2 | TRBV4-2 | TGTGCCAGCAGCCAAGATAAGGTGGCAGGGGGCAGAGTCGGGGAGCTGTTTTTT | CASSQDKVAGGRVGELFF
NA | NA | TRBJ2-3 | TRBV29-1 | TGCAGCGCCGCCCAGGCAGATACGCAGTATTTT | CSAAQADTQYF
NA | NA | TRBJ1-1 | TRBV5-1 | TGCGCCAGCAGACGGACAGAATTTAACACTGAAGCTTTCTTT | CASRRTEFNTEAFF
NA | once | TRBJ2-3 | TRBV27 | TGTGCCAGCAGTTCGTACACAGATACGCAGTATTTT | CASSSYTDTQYF
TRBD2 | NA | TRBJ2-2 | TRBV24-1 | TGTGCCACCAGCGATCGAAAAGCCCGGACTAGCGGGTTCACCGGGGAGCTGTTTTTT | CATSDRKARTSGFTGELFF
TRBD2 | NA | TRBJ2-1 | TRBV24-1 | TGTGCCACCAGTGATTTGGGTTCTAGCGGGACCTACAATGAGCAGTTCTTC | CATSDLGSSGTYNEQFF
NA | NA | TRBJ1-1 | TRBV25-1 | TGTGCCAGCCGTAGCAACACTGAAGCTTTCTTT | CASRSNTEAFF
NA | NA | TRBJ2-1 | TRBV6-5 | TGTGCCAGCGGACCTAGCTACGTCGATGAGCAGTTCTTC | CASGPSYVDEQFF
NA | NA | TRBJ1-2 | TRBV7-9 | TGTGCCAGCAGCTCCGGGGAGAGCGGCCTCTATGGCTACACCTTC | CASSSGESGLYGYTF
TRBD1 | NA | TRBJ1-2 | TRBV11-2 | TGTGCCAGCGGGCCAACAGGGGTCTCAGCCTATGGCTACACCTTC | CASGPTGVSAYGYTF